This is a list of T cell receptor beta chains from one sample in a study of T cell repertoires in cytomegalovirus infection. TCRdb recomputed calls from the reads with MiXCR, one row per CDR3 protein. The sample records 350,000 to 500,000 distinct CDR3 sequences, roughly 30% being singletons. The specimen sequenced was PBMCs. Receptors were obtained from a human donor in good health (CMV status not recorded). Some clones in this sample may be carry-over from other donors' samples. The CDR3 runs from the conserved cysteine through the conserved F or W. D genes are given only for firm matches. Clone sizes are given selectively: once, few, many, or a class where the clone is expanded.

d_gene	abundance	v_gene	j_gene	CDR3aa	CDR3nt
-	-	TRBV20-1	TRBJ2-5	CSARDRDGGRGTQYF	TGCAGTGCTAGGGACCGGGACGGCGGACGTGGGACCCAGTACTTC
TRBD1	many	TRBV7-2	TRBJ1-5	CASSLRGHRGKNQPQHF	TGTGCCAGCAGCTTAAGGGGTCACAGGGGCAAGAATCAGCCCCAGCATTTT
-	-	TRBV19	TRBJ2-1	CASTTTHGGSWGQFF	TGTGCCAGTACCACCACCCATGGGGGGTCCTGGGGGCAGTTCTTC
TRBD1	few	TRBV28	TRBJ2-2	CASSDYRGSGELFF	TGTGCCAGCAGTGACTACAGGGGATCCGGGGAGCTGTTTTTT
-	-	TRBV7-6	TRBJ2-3	CASSPRTVATQYF	TGTGCCAGCAGCCCTAGGACGGTAGCTACGCAGTATTTT
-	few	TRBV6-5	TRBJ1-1	CASSYPPRAFF	TGTGCCAGCAGTTACCCACCCCGAGCTTTCTTT
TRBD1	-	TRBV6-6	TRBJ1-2	CASSYFDRALYGYTF	TGTGCCAGCAGTTACTTTGACAGGGCTCTCTATGGCTACACCTTC
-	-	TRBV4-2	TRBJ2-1	CASSQSRGSYNEQFF	TGTGCCAGCAGCCAATCACGGGGAAGCTACAATGAGCAGTTCTTC
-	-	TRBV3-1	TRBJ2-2	CASSKRQNTGELFF	TGTGCCAGCAGCAAACGACAGAACACCGGGGAGCTGTTTTTT
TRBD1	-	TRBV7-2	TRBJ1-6	CASSLKGRGAYNSPLHF	TGTGCCAGCAGCTTAAAAGGCAGGGGGGCCTATAATTCACCCCTCCACTTT
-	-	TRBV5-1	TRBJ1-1	CASSLKEGMNTEAFF	TGCGCCAGCAGCTTGAAAGAGGGGATGAACACTGAAGCTTTCTTT